This is a list of T cell receptor beta chains from one sample in a study of shared clonotypes between healthy human individuals. The assay was immunoSEQ multiplex PCR, and TCRdb's table has in-frame clones only and misses some. The sample contains 2 million to 2.5 million clones, 95% of which appear only once. Sequenced sample: naive CD4+ T cells sorted from blood. The origin of the receptors is a man between 18 and 35 years old in good health. Each CDR3 is given without its conserved first and last residue. Only some rows state a clone size, as once, few, many or a class for expanded clones.

v_call clone_size cdr3_length cdr3_aa
TRBV18 once 12 ASSPNDRASPLH
TRBV19 once 12 ASSFSSYNSPLH
TRBV5-1 - 11 ASSFVGGETQY
TRBV7-2 - 14 ASSLGTGAGNQPQH
TRBV27 - 13 ASSFTYSYNSPLH
TRBV10-3 few 12 AISETARMGGYT
TRBV7-9 - 11 ASSLGWIRGYT
TRBV2 - 12 ASSEGPGPGTQY
TRBV6-4 - 12 ASSDPSEGEKLF
TRBV7-9 - 10 ASSFRDGELF
TRBV7-9 - 11 ASSFTGTYGYT
TRBV18 once 11 ASSPASSYGYT
TRBV18 - 12 ASSPPGRTDTQY
TRBV28 - 17 ASSSTGTGLGITNEKLF
TRBV27 - 9 ASSSRWEQY